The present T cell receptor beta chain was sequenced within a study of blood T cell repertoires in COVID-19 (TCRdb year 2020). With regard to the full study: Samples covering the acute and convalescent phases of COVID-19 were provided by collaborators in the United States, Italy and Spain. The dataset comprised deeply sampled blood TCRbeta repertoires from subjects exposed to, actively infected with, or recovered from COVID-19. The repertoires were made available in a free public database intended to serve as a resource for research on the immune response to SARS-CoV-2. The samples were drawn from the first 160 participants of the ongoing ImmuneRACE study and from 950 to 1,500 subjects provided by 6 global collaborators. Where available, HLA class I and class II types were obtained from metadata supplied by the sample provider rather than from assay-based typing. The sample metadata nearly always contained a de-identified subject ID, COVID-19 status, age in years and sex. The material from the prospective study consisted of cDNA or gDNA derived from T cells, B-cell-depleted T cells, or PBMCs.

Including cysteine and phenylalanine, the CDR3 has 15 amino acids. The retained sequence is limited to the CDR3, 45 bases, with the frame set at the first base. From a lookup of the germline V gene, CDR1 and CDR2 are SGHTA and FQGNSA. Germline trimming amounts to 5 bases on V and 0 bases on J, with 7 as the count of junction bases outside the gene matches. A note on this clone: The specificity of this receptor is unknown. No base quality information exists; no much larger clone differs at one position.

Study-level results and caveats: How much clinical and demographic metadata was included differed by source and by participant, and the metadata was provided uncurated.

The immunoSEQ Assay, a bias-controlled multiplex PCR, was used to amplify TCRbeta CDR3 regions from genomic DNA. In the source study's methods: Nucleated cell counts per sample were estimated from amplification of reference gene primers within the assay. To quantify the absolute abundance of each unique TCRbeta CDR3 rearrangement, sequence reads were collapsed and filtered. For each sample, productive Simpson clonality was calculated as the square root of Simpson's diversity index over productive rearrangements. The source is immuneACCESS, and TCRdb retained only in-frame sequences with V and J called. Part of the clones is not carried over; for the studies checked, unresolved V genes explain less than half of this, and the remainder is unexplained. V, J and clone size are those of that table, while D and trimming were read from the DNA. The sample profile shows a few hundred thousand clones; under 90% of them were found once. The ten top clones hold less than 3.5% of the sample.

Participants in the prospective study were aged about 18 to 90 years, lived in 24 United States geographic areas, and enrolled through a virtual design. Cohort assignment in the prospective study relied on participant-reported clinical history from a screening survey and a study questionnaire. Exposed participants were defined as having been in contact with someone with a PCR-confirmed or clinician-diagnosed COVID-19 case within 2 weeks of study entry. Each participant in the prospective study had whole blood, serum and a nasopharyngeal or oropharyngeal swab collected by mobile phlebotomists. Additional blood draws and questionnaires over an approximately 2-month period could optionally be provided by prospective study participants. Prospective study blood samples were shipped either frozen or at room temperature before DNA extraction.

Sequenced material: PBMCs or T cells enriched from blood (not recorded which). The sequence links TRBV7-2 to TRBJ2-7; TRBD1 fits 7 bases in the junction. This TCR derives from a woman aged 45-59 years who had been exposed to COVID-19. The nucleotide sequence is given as TGTGCCAGCAGCCGCGACAGGGCCGTCTCCTACGAGCAGTACTTC. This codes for CASSRDRAVSYEQYF. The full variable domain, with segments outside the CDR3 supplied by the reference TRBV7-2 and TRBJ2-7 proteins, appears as GAGVSQSPSNKVTEKGKDVELRCDPISGHTALYWYRQSLGQGLEFLIYFQGNSAPDKSGLPSDRFSAERTGGSVSTLTIQRTQQEDSAVYLCASSRDRAVSYEQYFGPGTRLTVT.